A selection of T cell receptor beta chains follows, all from one sample in a study of cytomegalovirus exposure and HLA in healthy donors. Sequenced by immunoSEQ multiplex PCR; TCRdb stores in-frame clones only, minus some. The data hold a few hundred thousand clones, with 83% observed a single time. Input material: PBMCs. These receptor sequences come from a girl aged 10 to 17 in good health and CMV-seronegative. Both conserved end residues are part of each CDR3. The D gene is left open where the match is weak. Not every row has a clone size; where given, it reads once, few, many or a size class.

clone size	J gene	D gene	V gene	CDR3 DNA	CDR3 protein
-	TRBJ1-6	-	TRBV7-6	TGTGCCAGCAGCTTGGAGAAGGGGGGGAATTCACCCCTCCACTTT	CASSLEKGGNSPLHF
-	TRBJ1-5	TRBD1	TRBV19	TGTGCCAGTAGTATAAGGACAGGGGTTAGCAATCAGCCCCAGCATTTT	CASSIRTGVSNQPQHF
-	TRBJ1-6	TRBD1	TRBV10-1	TGCGCCGACCGGGACAGGAGCTCCTATAATTCACCCCTCCACTTT	CADRDRSSYNSPLHF
few	TRBJ1-1	-	TRBV10-3	TGTGCCATCAGGCGGGAGAACACTGAAGCTTTCTTT	CAIRRENTEAFF
-	TRBJ2-5	-	TRBV7-9	TGTGCCAGCAGCTGTTCATTGCTAGTTGAGACCCAGTACTTC	CASSCSLLVETQYF
few	TRBJ1-5	TRBD1	TRBV6-6	TGTGCCAGCGGACAGGGCAATCAGCCCCAGCATTTT	CASGQGNQPQHF
once	TRBJ1-4	TRBD1	TRBV7-8	TGTGCCAGCAGGGCCCCAGGGGGGAAACTGTTTTTT	CASRAPGGKLFF
-	TRBJ1-1	-	TRBV5-5	TGTGCCAGCAGCTGGGGGGGGACTGAAGCTTTCTTT	CASSWGGTEAFF
-	TRBJ1-4	-	TRBV11-2	TGTGCCAGCAGCCCCTTGTATGGGAGTAATGAAAAACTGTTTTTT	CASSPLYGSNEKLFF
-	TRBJ1-2	TRBD1	TRBV7-2	TGTGCCAGCAGCTTAGGGGACAGGGTTAACTATGGCTACACCTTC	CASSLGDRVNYGYTF
few	TRBJ1-1	-	TRBV5-1	TGCGCCAGTGCCCAGGGAATTGGTGAAGCTTTCTTT	CASAQGIGEAFF
-	TRBJ2-1	TRBD2	TRBV7-2	TGTGCCAGCAGCCGAGCGGGAGGGAAATACAATGAGCAGTTCTTC	CASSRAGGKYNEQFF
-	TRBJ2-3	-	TRBV7-8	TGTGCCAGCAGCCGTAAGCCCACAGATACGCAGTATTTT	CASSRKPTDTQYF
few	TRBJ1-3	TRBD1	TRBV14	TGTGCCAGCAGCCCCCGGGACAGGGGTCTGGAAAACACCATATATTTT	CASSPRDRGLENTIYF
-	TRBJ1-5	-	TRBV28	TGTGCCAGCAGTCCCCGCGCCTTTCTTTTACATTTT	CASSPRAFLLHF
-	TRBJ2-4	-	TRBV5-3	TGTGCCAGAAGCTTGGGCCAGGGACTAGCCAAAAACATTCAGTACTTC	CARSLGQGLAKNIQYF
-	TRBJ2-3	-	TRBV29-1	TGCAGCGTTGCCTTCGGGTACGATTCTAGCACAGATACGCAGTATTTT	CSVAFGYDSSTDTQYF
few	TRBJ1-4	-	TRBV28	TGTGCCAGCAACCAGGCAAATGAAAAACTGTTTTTT	CASNQANEKLFF
-	TRBJ1-2	-	TRBV4-2	TGTGCCAGCAGCCATGCCAGTTCTTACTATGGCTACACCTTC	CASSHASSYYGYTF
-	TRBJ2-3	TRBD1	TRBV5-1	TGCGCCAGCAGCTTCGGACAGGCCACAGATACGCAGTATTTT	CASSFGQATDTQYF
-	TRBJ2-3	-	TRBV27	TGTGCCACCAAGGGGTCCACTAGCAGCGATACGCAGTATTTT	CATKGSTSSDTQYF
once	TRBJ2-5	-	TRBV9	TGTGCCGAGGGGGCGGGATGGTGGGAGACCCAGTACTTC	CAEGAGWWETQYF
-	TRBJ1-2	TRBD1	TRBV7-9	TGTGCCAGCAGCGCCAGCGGGACAGGGGTCTATGGCTACACCTTC	CASSASGTGVYGYTF
-	TRBJ2-1	TRBD2	TRBV14	TGTGCCAGCAGCCAAACTAGCGGGGGGCCGAGGGGGTTCTTC	CASSQTSGGPRGFF
once	TRBJ1-3	-	TRBV6-5	TGTGCCAGCAGTTACGCGCAGGCCCGGTCTGGAAACACCATATATTTT	CASSYAQARSGNTIYF
-	TRBJ1-6	-	TRBV5-4	TGTGCCACCGGGGGTCTTGGAGATTCACCCCTCCACTTT	CATGGLGDSPLHF
-	TRBJ2-3	-	TRBV6-4	TGTGCCAGCAGTGAGGAGGGGGCAGAAGATACGCAGTATTTT	CASSEEGAEDTQYF
-	TRBJ2-7	TRBD1	TRBV6-5	TGTGCCAGCAGTAGCCCCGGGACAGGGGGAGCCGAGCAGTACTTC	CASSSPGTGGAEQYF
-	TRBJ1-2	-	TRBV28	TGTGCCAGCAGTTTGCCCGGGACATCGTATGGCTACACCTTC	CASSLPGTSYGYTF
-	TRBJ2-1	-	TRBV4-1	TGCGCCAGCAGCCAAGGCGCCTACAATGAGCAGTTCTTC	CASSQGAYNEQFF
-	TRBJ1-5	-	TRBV6-6	TGTGCCAGCTGGATCAGAGGCCCAATGTCCTATCAGCCCCAGCATTTT	CASWIRGPMSYQPQHF
-	TRBJ2-1	TRBD2	TRBV10-3	TGTGCCATCAGTGAGGACCCGGGACTAGGGAATGAGCAGTTCTTC	CAISEDPGLGNEQFF
-	TRBJ1-1	-	TRBV7-9	TGTGCCAGCAGCTTAGGACAGACCACTATGAACACTGAAGCTTTCTTT	CASSLGQTTMNTEAFF
-	TRBJ1-1	-	TRBV4-1	TGCGCCAGCAGCCAAGAGAGTGGGCTTCTGACTGAAGCTTTCTTT	CASSQESGLLTEAFF
once	TRBJ2-5	-	TRBV7-2	TGTGCCAGCAGCTCGTCGGGGGGCCTACTCCAAGAGACCCAGTACTTC	CASSSSGGLLQETQYF
-	TRBJ2-7	-	TRBV7-8	TGTGCCAGCAGCTTAGAGGTGGGGGCCTTCTACGAGCAGTACTTC	CASSLEVGAFYEQYF
-	TRBJ2-4	TRBD1	TRBV5-5	TGTGCCAGCAGCTTTCGCCAGGGGGTAAACATTCAGTACTTC	CASSFRQGVNIQYF
-	TRBJ2-5	TRBD2	TRBV6-5	TGTGCCAGCAGTCCCTGGACTAGCGGCGGACTTCAGTACTTC	CASSPWTSGGLQYF
-	TRBJ1-5	TRBD1	TRBV19	TGTGCCAGTAGTTTAATGGGACAGGCGGATCAGCCCCAGCATTTT	CASSLMGQADQPQHF
-	TRBJ2-2	TRBD2	TRBV5-1	TGCGCCAGCAGCTTACTAGCGGGAGCGGTCGGGGAGCTGTTTTTT	CASSLLAGAVGELFF
-	TRBJ1-5	TRBD1	TRBV28	TGTGCCAGCAGTTTATACAAGGGGGCCGGTGTCCAGCATTTT	CASSLYKGAGVQHF
-	TRBJ2-7	-	TRBV6-6	TGTGCCAGCAGTACCGTGACAATCTACGAGCAGTACTTC	CASSTVTIYEQYF
-	TRBJ1-1	-	TRBV28	TGTGCCAGCAGCCAACGGACCCTCCCGAGGGAAACTGAAGCTTTCTTT	CASSQRTLPRETEAFF
-	TRBJ1-2	-	TRBV30	TGTGCCTGGAGGCTAGATACAGGGACCGTGAGGTATGGCTACACCTTC	CAWRLDTGTVRYGYTF
-	TRBJ1-2	-	TRBV28	TGTGCCAGCAGTTTATTGGGGGGGCGGAATAATTATGGCTACACCTTC	CASSLLGGRNNYGYTF
-	TRBJ2-7	TRBD1	TRBV10-3	TGTGCCATCAGTGGGGGACAGGGGGTTTCCTACGAGCAGTACTTC	CAISGGQGVSYEQYF
-	TRBJ2-7	TRBD1	TRBV28	TGTGCCAGCAGTTTACCCGGACAGGGATCCTACGAGCAGTACTTC	CASSLPGQGSYEQYF
-	TRBJ1-2	TRBD1	TRBV4-3	TGCGCCAGCAGCCAAGATGTAATATGGACAGGGTATTCCCCAACGGGCTACACCTTC	CASSQDVIWTGYSPTGYTF
-	TRBJ2-1	-	TRBV4-1	TGCGCCAGCAGCCAAGATGCCGGGAGCTCCTACAATGAGCAGTTCTTC	CASSQDAGSSYNEQFF
-	TRBJ1-3	-	TRBV28	TGTGCCAGCAGTCCACTTGTGGCTGGAAACACCATATATTTT	CASSPLVAGNTIYF
-	TRBJ2-2	TRBD2	TRBV7-6	TGTGCCAGCAGCCGCCAGCCAGGTACCGGGAGGGCCACCGGGGAGCTGTTTTTT	CASSRQPGTGRATGELFF
-	TRBJ2-3	-	TRBV15	TGTGCCACCAGCAGACAGAGGGCCCTCGGCACAGATACGCAGTATTTT	CATSRQRALGTDTQYF
-	TRBJ2-4	TRBD1	TRBV2	TGTGCCAGCTGGGGACAGGGGGTTGCCAAAAACATTCAGTACTTC	CASWGQGVAKNIQYF
-	TRBJ2-7	-	TRBV7-9	TGTGCCAGCAGCTTAGGACAGGTTTACGAGCAGTACTTC	CASSLGQVYEQYF
-	TRBJ2-1	TRBD2	TRBV30	TGTGCCTGGAGGCTAGCGGGATTTCGCTCCTACAATGAGCAGTTCTTC	CAWRLAGFRSYNEQFF
-	TRBJ2-1	-	TRBV11-2	TGTGCCAGCAGCTTATTGACAGGATGGGGCAATGAGCAGTTCTTC	CASSLLTGWGNEQFF
-	TRBJ2-2	TRBD1	TRBV27	TGTGCCGGCAGTCGACAGGGTGTACTCCGGGACACCGGGGAGCTGTTTTTT	CAGSRQGVLRDTGELFF